This T cell receptor (beta chain) emerged from a study of CD8+CD57+ T cells in acquired aplastic anemia. Those patients picked for sequencing had displayed CD8+CD57+ cell expansion on flow cytometry. Profiling of TCR beta VDJ combinations and CDR3 sequences used genomic DNA as template. A single record per CDR3 protein comes from TCRdb applying MiXCR to the reads. Among 150,000 to 160,000 distinct CDR3 sequences listed, over 50% were seen once. CDR3 length: 12 amino acids. J gave up 5 bases and V 10 bases, and 5 bases lay outside the gene matches. The germline gives CDR1 WSHSY, CDR2 SAAADI. The source of this sequence is a human donor with aplastic anemia. Sequenced: sorted CD4+, CD8+, or CD8+CD57+ T cells (not recorded which) from PBMCs. The chain uses TRBV10-2 and TRBJ2-3; 8 nucleotides line up with TRBD2. The CDR3 region is CATGGQRDTQYF. The CDR3 DNA is TGCGCCACGGGGGGGCAGAGAGATACGCAGTATTTT.